In this sample, the clone carrying this T cell receptor (beta chain) turned up many times. Antigen unknown. A patient was excluded if there was uncontrolled infection, other autoimmune disease, pregnancy or lactation. The sample comes from a study of T cells in Graves' hyperthyroidism and ophthalmopathy. Findings of the study overall: Model predictions of ophthalmopathy came a median approximately seven months before onset. Peripheral blood also featured most of the thyroid clonotypes expanded above 0.001.

The source material, RNA transcripts, was used to amplify TCR beta CDR3 regions. The TCR CDR3 first-round RT-PCR relied on the HTBI primer set. MiXCR, applied by TCRdb to the multiplex PCR reads, yields one record per CDR3 protein. The sample records 500,000 to 750,000 distinct CDR3 sequences, around 16% being singletons. The sample consisted of blood. This receptor was taken from a woman under 40 with Graves' hyperthyroidism.

DNA of the CDR3: TGTGCCAGCAGTTACTCGAACCCTTTGCCAGGCAGCTACTACGAGCAGTACTTC. It encodes CASSYSNPLPGSYYEQYF. The chain employs TRBV6-5 and TRBJ2-7, with D uncertain. CDR1 and CDR2 from the germline V gene are MNHEY and SVGAGI. The length of the CDR3 is 18 residues. Trimming removed 0 bases from V and 3 bases from J, with 21 bases in between.